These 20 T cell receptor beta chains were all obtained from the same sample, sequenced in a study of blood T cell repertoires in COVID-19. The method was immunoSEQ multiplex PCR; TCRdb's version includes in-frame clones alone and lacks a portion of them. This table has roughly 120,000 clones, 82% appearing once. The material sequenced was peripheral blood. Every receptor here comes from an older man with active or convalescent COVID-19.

The CDR3 region is CASSAGQGTSGNTIYF. The CDR3 DNA reads as TGTGCCAGCAGCGCAGGACAGGGAACCTCTGGAAACACCATATATTTT. This chain connects TRBV7-6 to TRBJ1-3; 8 bases map to TRBD1. This CDR3 is 16 amino acids long. With V trimmed by 5 bases and J by 0 bases, 6 bases remained unmatched. Looked up from germline, CDR1 is SGHVS and CDR2 is FNYEAQ.

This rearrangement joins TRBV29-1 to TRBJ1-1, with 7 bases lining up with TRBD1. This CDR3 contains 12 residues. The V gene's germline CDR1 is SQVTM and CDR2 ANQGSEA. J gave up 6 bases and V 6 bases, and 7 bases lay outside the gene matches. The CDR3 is CSVRGTSPEAFF. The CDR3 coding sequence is TGCAGCGTCAGGGGGACTTCACCTGAAGCTTTCTTT.

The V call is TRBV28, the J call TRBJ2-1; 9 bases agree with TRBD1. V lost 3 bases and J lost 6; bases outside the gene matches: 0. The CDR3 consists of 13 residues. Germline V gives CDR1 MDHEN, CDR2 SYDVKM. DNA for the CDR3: TGTGCCAGCAGTTTGACAGGGGGCAATGAGCAGTTCTTC. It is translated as CASSLTGGNEQFF.

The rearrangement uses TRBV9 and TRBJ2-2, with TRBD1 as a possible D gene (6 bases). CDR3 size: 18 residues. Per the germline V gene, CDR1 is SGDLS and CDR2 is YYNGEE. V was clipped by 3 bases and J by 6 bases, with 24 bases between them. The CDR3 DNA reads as TGTGCCAGCAGCGCACCCCGGTCGGGGCAGGGGACGGCCGGGGAGCTGTTTTTT. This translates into CASSAPRSGQGTAGELFF. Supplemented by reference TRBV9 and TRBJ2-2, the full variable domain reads DSGVTQTPKHLITATGQRVTLRCSPRSGDLSVYWYQQSLDQGLQFLIQYYNGEERAKGNILERFSAQQFPDLHSELNLSSLELGDSALYFCASSAPRSGQGTAGELFFGEGSRLTVL.

CDR3 sequence: CASSRTGGTDTQYF. The CDR3 nucleotides read TGTGCCAGTAGCAGGACAGGGGGCACAGATACGCAGTATTTT. The chain joins TRBV19 to TRBJ2-3; 9 bases fit TRBD1. CDR3 size: 14 residues. The V segment lost 6 bases and the J segment 1 base; nucleotides outside the gene matches: 2. From germline, CDR1 is LNHDA and CDR2 SQIVND (reference sequence).

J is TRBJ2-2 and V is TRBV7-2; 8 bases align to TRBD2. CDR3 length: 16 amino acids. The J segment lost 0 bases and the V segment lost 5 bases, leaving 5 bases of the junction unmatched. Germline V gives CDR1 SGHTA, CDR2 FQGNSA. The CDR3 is CASSPVSGANTGELFF. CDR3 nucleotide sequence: TGTGCCAGCAGCCCCGTTAGCGGGGCGAACACCGGGGAGCTGTTTTTT.

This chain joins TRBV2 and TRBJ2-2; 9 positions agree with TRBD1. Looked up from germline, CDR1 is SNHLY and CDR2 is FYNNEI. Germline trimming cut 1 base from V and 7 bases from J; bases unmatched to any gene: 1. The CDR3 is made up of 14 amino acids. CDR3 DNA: TGTGCCAGCAGTGAAGGGACAGGGGTCGGGGAGCTGTTTTTT. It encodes CASSEGTGVGELFF.

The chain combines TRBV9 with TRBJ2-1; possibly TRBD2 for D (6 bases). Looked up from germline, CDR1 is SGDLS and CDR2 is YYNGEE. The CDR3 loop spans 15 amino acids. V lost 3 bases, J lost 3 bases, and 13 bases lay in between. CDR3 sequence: CASSARLGDYNEQFF. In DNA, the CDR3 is TGTGCCAGCAGCGCCCGACTAGGGGACTACAATGAGCAGTTCTTC.

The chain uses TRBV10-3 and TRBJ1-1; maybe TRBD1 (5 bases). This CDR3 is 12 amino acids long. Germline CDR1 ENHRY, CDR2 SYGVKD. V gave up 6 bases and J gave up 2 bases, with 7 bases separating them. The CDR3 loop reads CAIRGTNTEAFF. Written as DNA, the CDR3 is TGTGCCATCAGGGGGACTAACACTGAAGCTTTCTTT.

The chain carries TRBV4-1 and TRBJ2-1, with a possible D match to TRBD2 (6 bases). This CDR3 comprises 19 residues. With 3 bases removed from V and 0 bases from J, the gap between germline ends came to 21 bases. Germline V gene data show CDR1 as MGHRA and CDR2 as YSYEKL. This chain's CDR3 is CASSQDGTSPQSSYNEQFF. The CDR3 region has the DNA TGCGCCAGCAGCCAGGATGGGACTTCGCCACAGAGCTCCTACAATGAGCAGTTCTTC.

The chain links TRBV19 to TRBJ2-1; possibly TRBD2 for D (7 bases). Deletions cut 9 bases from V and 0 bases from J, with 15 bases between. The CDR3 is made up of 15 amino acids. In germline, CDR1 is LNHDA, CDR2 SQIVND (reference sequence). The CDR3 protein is CASGEGGSSYNEQFF. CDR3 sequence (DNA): TGTGCCAGCGGGGAGGGGGGGAGCTCCTACAATGAGCAGTTCTTC.

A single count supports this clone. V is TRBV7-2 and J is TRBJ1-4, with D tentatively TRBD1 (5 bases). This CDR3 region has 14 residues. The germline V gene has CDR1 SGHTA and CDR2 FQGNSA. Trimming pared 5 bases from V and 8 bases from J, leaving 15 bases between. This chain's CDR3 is CASSPDSFKEKLFF. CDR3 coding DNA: TGTGCCAGCAGCCCTGACAGTTTTAAAGAAAAACTGTTTTTT.

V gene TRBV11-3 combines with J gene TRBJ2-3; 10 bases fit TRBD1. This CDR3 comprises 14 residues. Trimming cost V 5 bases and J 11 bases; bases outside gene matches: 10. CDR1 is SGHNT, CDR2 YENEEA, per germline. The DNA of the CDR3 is TGTGCCAGCAGCCCCGACACCGGACAGGGGGGGCAGTATTTT. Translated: CASSPDTGQGGQYF.

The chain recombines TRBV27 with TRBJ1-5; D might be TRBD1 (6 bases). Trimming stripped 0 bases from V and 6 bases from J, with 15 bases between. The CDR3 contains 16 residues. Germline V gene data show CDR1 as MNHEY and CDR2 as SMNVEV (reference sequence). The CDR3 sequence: CASSLSKGGGAQPQHF. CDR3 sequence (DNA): TGTGCCAGCAGTTTATCGAAAGGGGGGGGCGCTCAGCCCCAGCATTTT.

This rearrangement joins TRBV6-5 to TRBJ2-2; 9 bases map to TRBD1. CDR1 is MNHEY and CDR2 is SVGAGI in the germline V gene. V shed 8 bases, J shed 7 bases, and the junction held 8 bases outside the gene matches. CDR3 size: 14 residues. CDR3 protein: CASGPQGANGELFF. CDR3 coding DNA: TGTGCCAGCGGACCACAGGGGGCGAACGGGGAGCTGTTTTTT.

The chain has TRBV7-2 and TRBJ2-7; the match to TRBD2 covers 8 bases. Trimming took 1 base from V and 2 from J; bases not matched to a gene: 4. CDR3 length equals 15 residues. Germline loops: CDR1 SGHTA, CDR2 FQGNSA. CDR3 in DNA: TGTGCCAGCAGCTTAGTAGCAGCGGGAGCCTACGAGCAGTACTTC. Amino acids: CASSLVAAGAYEQYF.

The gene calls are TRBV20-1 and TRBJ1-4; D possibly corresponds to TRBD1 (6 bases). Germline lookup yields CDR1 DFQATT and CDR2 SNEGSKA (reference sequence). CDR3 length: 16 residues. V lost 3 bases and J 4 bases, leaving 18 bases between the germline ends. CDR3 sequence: CSASFAGAENNEKLFF. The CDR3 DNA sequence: TGCAGTGCTAGTTTTGCAGGGGCGGAAAATAATGAAAAACTGTTTTTT.

The CDR3 is CASSSRLSTDTQYF. CDR3 in DNA: TGTGCCAGCAGCTCAAGACTGAGCACAGATACGCAGTATTTT. V usage is TRBV7-9 and J usage is TRBJ2-3; no firm D call. The V gene's germline CDR1 is SEHNR and CDR2 FQNEAQ (reference sequence). The CDR3 extends over 14 amino acids. V lost 4 bases and J 0 bases, leaving 8 bases between the germline ends.

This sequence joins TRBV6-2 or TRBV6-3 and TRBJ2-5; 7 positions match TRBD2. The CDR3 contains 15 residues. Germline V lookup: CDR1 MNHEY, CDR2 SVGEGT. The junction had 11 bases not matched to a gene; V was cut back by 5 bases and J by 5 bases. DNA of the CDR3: TGTGCCAGCAGTCAAGGCGGGGCCGGGGGGGAGACCCAGTACTTC. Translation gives CASSQGGAGGETQYF.

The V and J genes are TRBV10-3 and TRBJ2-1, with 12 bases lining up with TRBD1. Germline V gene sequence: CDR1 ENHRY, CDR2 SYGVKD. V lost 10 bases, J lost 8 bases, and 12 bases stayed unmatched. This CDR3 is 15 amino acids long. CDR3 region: CATERGTGGKDEQFF. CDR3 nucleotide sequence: TGTGCCACAGAACGGGGGACAGGGGGCAAGGATGAGCAGTTCTTC.